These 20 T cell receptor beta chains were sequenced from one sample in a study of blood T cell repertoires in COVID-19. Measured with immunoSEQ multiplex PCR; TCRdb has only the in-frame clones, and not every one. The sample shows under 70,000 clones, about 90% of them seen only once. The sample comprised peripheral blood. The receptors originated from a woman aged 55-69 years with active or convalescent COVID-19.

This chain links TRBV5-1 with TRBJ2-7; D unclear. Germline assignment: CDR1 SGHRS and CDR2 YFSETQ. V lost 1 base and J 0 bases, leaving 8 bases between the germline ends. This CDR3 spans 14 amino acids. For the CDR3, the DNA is TGCGCCAGCAGCTTGCCTACCGGCTCCTACGAGCAGTACTTC. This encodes CASSLPTGSYEQYF. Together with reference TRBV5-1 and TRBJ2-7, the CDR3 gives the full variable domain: KAGVTQTPRYLIKTRGQQVTLSCSPISGHRSVSWYQQTPGQGLQFLFEYFSETQRNKGNFPGRFSGRQFSNSRSEMNVSTLELGDSALYLCASSLPTGSYEQYFGPGTRLTVT.

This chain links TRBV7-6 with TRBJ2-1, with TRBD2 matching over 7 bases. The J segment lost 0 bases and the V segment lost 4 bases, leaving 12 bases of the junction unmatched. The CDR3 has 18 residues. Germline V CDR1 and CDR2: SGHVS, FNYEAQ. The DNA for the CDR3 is TGTGCCAGCAGCTGGGGGGGGGTTAAGTCTAGCTCCTACAATGAGCAGTTCTTC. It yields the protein CASSWGGVKSSSYNEQFF.

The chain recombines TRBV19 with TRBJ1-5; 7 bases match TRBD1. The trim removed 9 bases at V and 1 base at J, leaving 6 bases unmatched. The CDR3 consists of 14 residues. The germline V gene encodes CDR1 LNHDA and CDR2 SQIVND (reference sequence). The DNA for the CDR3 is TGTGCCAGCCTTGGACAGGCGAGCAATCAGCCCCAGCATTTT. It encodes CASLGQASNQPQHF.

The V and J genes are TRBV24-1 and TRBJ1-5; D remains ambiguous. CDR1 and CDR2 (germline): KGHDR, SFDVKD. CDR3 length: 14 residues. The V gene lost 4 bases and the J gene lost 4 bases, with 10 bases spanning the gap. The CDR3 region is CATSETGMNQPQHF. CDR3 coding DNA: TGTGCCACCAGTGAAACGGGAATGAATCAGCCCCAGCATTTT.

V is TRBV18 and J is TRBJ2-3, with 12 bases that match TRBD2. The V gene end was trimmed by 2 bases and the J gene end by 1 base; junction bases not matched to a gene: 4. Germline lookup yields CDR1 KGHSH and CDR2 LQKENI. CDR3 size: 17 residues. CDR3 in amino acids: CASSPFPSGGGTDTQYF. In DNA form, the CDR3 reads TGTGCCAGCTCACCATTCCCTAGCGGGGGGGGCACAGATACGCAGTATTTT.

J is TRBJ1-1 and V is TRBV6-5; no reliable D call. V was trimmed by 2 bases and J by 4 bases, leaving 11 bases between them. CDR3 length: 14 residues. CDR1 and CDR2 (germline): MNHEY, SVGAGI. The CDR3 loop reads CASSYGGRSTEAFF. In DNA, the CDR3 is TGTGCCAGCAGTTACGGCGGGCGGAGCACTGAAGCTTTCTTT.

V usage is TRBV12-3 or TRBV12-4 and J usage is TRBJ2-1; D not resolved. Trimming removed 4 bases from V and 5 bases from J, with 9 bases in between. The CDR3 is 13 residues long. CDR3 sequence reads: CASSSGFNNEQFF. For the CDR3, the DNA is TGTGCCAGCAGTTCCGGGTTTAACAATGAGCAGTTCTTC.

CDR3 nucleotides: TGCGCCAGCAGCCAAGGATTCGCCAGGGCGGATCAGCCCCAGCATTTT. This codes for CASSQGFARADQPQHF. V is TRBV4-1 and J is TRBJ1-5; a weak D match, TRBD1 (5 bases). Trimming removed 1 base at V and 5 bases at J, with 15 bases between. The CDR3 covers 16 residues. CDR1 MGHRA and CDR2 YSYEKL come from the germline V gene.

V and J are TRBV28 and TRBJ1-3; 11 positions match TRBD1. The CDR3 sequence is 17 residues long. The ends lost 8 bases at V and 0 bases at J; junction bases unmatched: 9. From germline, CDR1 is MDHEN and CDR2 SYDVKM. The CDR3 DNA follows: TGTGCCAGCCTTGCCCGGACAGGGGGCGTCTCTGGAAACACCATATATTTT. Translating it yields CASLARTGGVSGNTIYF.

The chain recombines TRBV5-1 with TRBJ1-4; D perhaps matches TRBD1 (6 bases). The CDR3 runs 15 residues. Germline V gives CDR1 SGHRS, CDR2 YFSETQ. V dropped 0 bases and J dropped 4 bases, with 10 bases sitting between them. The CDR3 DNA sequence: TGCGCCAGCAGCTTGGACAGGGCGTTTAATGAAAAACTGTTTTTT. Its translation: CASSLDRAFNEKLFF.

This CDR3 reads CASSWKGDYNEQFF. For the CDR3, the DNA is TGTGCCAGCAGCTGGAAGGGGGACTACAATGAGCAGTTCTTC. V usage is TRBV5-5 and J usage is TRBJ2-1, with D tentatively TRBD1 (6 bases). Germline V CDR1 and CDR2: SGHKS, YYEKEE (reference sequence). CDR3 length: 14 residues. Trimming cost V 3 bases and J 3 bases, with 10 bases left between them.

The CDR3 DNA reads TGTGCCAGCAGTTCACAGGGACAGCCCCAGCATTTT. It specifies CASSSQGQPQHF. This chain connects TRBV6-5 to TRBJ1-5, with D perhaps TRBD1 (6 bases). Germline assignment: CDR1 MNHEY and CDR2 SVGAGI. The CDR3 covers 12 residues. Trimming pared 4 bases from V and 7 bases from J, leaving 8 bases between.

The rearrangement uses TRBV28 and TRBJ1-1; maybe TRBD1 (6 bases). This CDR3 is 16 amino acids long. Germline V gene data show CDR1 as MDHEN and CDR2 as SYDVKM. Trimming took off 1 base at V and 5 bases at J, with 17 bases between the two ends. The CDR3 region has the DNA TGTGCCAGCAGTTTATCCCCTACAGGGTATAGGACTGAAGCTTTCTTT. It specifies CASSLSPTGYRTEAFF.

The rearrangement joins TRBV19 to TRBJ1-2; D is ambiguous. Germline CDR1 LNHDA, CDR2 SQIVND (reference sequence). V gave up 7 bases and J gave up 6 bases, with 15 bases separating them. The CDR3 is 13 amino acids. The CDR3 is CASTLGGRDGYTF. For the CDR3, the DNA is TGTGCCAGTACCCTAGGAGGGAGGGATGGCTACACCTTC.

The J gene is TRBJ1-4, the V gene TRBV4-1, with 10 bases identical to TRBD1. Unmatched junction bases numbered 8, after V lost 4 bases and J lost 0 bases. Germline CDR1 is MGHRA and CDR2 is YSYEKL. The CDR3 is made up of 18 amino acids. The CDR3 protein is CASSLGGTGASTNEKLFF. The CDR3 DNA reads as TGCGCCAGCAGCCTGGGGGGGACAGGGGCTTCAACTAATGAAAAACTGTTTTTT.

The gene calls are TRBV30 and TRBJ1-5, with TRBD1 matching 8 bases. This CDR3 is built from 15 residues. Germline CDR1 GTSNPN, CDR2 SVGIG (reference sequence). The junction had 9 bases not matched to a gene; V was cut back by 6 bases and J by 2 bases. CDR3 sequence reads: CACDRGLGGNQPQHF. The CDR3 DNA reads TGTGCCTGTGACAGGGGTCTGGGGGGCAATCAGCCCCAGCATTTT. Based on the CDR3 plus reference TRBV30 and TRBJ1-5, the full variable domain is SQTIHQWPATLVQPVGSPLSLECTVEGTSNPNLYWYRQAAGRGLQLLFYSVGIGQISSEVPQNLSASRPQDRQFILSSKKLLLSDSGFYLCACDRGLGGNQPQHFGDGTRLSIL.

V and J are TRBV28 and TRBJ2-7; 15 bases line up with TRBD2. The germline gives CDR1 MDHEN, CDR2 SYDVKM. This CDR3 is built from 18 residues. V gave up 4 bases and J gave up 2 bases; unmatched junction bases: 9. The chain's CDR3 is CASSSPGLAGGRPYEQYF. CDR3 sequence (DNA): TGTGCCAGCAGTTCCCCAGGACTAGCGGGAGGGAGGCCCTACGAGCAGTACTTC. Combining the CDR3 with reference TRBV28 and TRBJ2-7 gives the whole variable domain DVKVTQSSRYLVKRTGEKVFLECVQDMDHENMFWYRQDPGLGLRLIYFSYDVKMKEKGDIPEGYSVSREKKERFSLILESASTNQTSMYLCASSSPGLAGGRPYEQYFGPGTRLTVT.

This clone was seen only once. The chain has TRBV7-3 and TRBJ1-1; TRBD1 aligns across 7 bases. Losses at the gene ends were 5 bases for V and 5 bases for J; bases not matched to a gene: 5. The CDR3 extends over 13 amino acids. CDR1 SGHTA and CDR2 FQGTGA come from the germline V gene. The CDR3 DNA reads TGTGCCAGCAGCGCCCGACAGGGTACTGAAGCTTTCTTT. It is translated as CASSARQGTEAFF.

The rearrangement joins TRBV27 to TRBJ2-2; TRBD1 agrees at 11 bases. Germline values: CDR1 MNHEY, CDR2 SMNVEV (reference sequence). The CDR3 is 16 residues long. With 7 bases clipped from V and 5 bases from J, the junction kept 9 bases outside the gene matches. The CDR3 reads CASTNAGTGGTGELFF. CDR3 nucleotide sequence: TGTGCCAGCACCAACGCCGGGACAGGGGGAACCGGGGAGCTGTTTTTT.

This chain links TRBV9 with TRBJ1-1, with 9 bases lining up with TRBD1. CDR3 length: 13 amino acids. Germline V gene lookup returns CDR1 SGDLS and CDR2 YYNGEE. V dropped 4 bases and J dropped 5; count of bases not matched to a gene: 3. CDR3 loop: CASSPTGGTEAFF. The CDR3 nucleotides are TGTGCCAGCAGCCCGACAGGGGGGACTGAAGCTTTCTTT.